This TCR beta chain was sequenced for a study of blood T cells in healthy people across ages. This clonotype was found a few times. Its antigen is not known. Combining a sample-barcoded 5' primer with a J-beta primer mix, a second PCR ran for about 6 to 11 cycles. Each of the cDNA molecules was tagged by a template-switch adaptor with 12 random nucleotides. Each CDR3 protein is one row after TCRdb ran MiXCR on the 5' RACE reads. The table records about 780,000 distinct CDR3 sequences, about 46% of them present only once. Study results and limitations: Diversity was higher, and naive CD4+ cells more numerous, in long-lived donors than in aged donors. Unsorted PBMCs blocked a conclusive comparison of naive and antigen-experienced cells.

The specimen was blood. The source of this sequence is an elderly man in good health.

CDR3 region: CASSLARTSVNYNEQFF. The CDR3 nucleotides read TGCGCCAGCAGCTTGGCCAGAACTAGCGTGAACTACAATGAGCAGTTCTTC. This rearrangement joins TRBV5-1 to TRBJ2-1, with 7 positions matching TRBD2. Germline V gene data show CDR1 as SGHRS and CDR2 as YFSETQ. Losses at the gene ends were 0 bases for V and 3 bases for J; bases not matched to a gene: 9. The CDR3 runs 17 residues.